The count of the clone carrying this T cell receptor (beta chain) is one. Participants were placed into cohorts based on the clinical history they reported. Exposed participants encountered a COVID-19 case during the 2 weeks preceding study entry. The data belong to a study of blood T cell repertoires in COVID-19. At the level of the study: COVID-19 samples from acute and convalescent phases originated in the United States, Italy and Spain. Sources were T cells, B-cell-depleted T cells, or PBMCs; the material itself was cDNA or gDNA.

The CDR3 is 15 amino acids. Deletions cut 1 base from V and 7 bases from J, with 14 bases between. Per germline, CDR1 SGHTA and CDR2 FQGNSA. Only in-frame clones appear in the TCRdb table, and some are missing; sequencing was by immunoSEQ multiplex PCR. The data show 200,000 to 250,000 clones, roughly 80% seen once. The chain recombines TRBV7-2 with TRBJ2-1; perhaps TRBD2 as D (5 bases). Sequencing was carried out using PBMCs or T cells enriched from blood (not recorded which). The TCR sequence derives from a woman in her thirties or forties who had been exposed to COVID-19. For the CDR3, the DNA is TGTGCCAGCAGCTTAGGCCAGCCCGGGAAGAATGAGCAGTTCTTC. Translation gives CASSLGQPGKNEQFF.